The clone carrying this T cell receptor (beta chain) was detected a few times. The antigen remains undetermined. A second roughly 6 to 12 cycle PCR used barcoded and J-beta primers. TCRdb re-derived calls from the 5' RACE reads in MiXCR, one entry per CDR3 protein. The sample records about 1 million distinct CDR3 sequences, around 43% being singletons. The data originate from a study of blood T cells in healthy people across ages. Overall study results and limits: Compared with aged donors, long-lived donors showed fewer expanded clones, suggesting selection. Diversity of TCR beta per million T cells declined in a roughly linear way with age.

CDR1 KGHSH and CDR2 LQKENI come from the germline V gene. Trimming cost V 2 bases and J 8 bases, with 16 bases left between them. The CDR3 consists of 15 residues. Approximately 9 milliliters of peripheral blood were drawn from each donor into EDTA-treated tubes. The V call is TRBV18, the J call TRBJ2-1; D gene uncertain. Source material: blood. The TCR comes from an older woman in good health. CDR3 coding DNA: TGTGCCAGCTCACCAGGTACGACTGGGTTTGATGAGCAGTTCTTC. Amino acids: CASSPGTTGFDEQFF.